The TCR beta chain under discussion was sequenced for a study of cytotoxic CD8 clonotypes in ibrutinib-treated CLL. Study observations and caveats: In comparison with age-matched healthy donors, baseline clonality was higher and tracked circulating CD8+ T-cell counts.

A word on this clone: Its cognate antigen is unknown.

Assay: immunoSEQ multiplex PCR; the TCRdb copy retains only in-frame clones and omits some. Among hundreds of thousands of clones, 70% were seen once, and the ten largest hold 15%. This clonotype originated in a human donor with chronic lymphocytic leukemia. This specimen consisted of PBMCs, obtained after 24 months of ibrutinib treatment.

The CDR3 DNA is TGTGCCAGCAGCCATCTAGCGGAGGAGGCAGATACGCAGTATTTT. It is translated as CASSHLAEEADTQYF. This chain links TRBV11-2 with TRBJ2-3, with 7 bases lining up with TRBD2. With 5 bases clipped from V and 4 bases from J, the junction kept 9 bases outside the gene matches. The V gene's germline CDR1 is SGHAT and CDR2 FQNNGV. The CDR3 is 15 amino acids.